The T cell receptor (beta chain) described here comes from a study of cytomegalovirus exposure and HLA in healthy donors. PCR primers comprised 60 Vbeta and 13 Jbeta primers. Assay: immunoSEQ multiplex PCR; the TCRdb copy retains only in-frame clones and omits some. Of 110,000 to 150,000 clones detected, 84% appear once; the ten largest clones hold almost 2.5%. The CDR3 has 13 amino acids. Trimming took 6 bases from V and 4 from J, leaving 10 bases between them. Per germline, CDR1 KGHSH and CDR2 LQKENI. The specimen sequenced was PBMCs. The TCR was taken from a boy aged 2 to 9 in good health and CMV-seronegative. The chain links TRBV18 to TRBJ2-1; D perhaps matches TRBD1 (7 bases). Here the CDR3 DNA reads TGTGCCAGCTCCAGGGGGGTGTACAATGAGCAGTTCTTC. It encodes CASSRGVYNEQFF.